This is a list of T cell receptor beta chains from one sample in a study of beta chain features in type 1 diabetes. Sequenced by immunoSEQ multiplex PCR; TCRdb stores in-frame clones only, minus some. The table shows 130,000 or so clones, with 9% occurring only once. Sequenced material: central memory CD4+ T cells from blood. These receptors came from a man younger than 45 with type 1 diabetes. CDR3s include the opening cysteine and the closing phenylalanine or tryptophan. A D gene is named only where the DNA matches it firmly. The size entry is marked missing in some rows and otherwise reads once, few, many or a size class.

clone_size j_call v_call d_call cdr3_aa cdr3_nt
few TRBJ1-6 TRBV2 - CASSGRADSPLHF TGTGCCAGCAGCGGCAGGGCGGATTCACCCCTCCACTTT
- TRBJ2-5 TRBV18 TRBD1 CASSPPGTGGQTQYF TGTGCCAGCTCACCTCCCGGGACAGGGGGACAGACCCAGTACTTC
- TRBJ1-1 TRBV11-3 TRBD1 CASSLGQGENTEAFF TGTGCCAGCAGCCTAGGACAGGGTGAGAACACTGAAGCTTTCTTT
few TRBJ2-2 TRBV7-9 TRBD2 CASSPGGPITGELFF TGTGCCAGCAGCCCGGGGGGGCCTATCACCGGGGAGCTGTTTTTT
few TRBJ2-7 TRBV9 TRBD1 CASSGRDSTYEQYF TGTGCCAGCAGCGGCCGGGACAGTACCTACGAGCAGTACTTC
- TRBJ2-2 TRBV9 TRBD1 CASSVGQGAGELFF TGTGCCAGCAGCGTAGGGCAGGGGGCCGGGGAGCTGTTTTTT
- TRBJ2-5 TRBV7-7 TRBD2 CASSLLGGGGRGETQYF TGTGCTAGCAGCTTACTCGGCGGGGGGGGCCGAGGTGAGACCCAGTACTTC
- TRBJ2-2 TRBV11-2 TRBD1 CASSSLWTGGGTGELFF TGTGCCAGCAGCTCCCTTTGGACAGGGGGAGGAACCGGGGAGCTGTTTTTT
- TRBJ1-6 TRBV2 TRBD1 CASSEQTGDDSPLHF TGTGCCAGCAGTGAGCAGACAGGGGACGATTCACCCCTCCACTTT
few TRBJ1-2 TRBV28 TRBD1 CASSKGTAAHTF TGTGCCAGCAGCAAAGGGACAGCCGCTCACACCTTC
- TRBJ2-7 TRBV18 TRBD1 CASSPPDRTYGEQYF TGTGCCAGCTCACCACCGGACAGGACCTATGGCGAGCAGTACTTC
few TRBJ1-4 TRBV30 - CAWDTGPGKLFF TGTGCCTGGGACACAGGACCGGGAAAACTGTTTTTT
few TRBJ2-7 TRBV5-1 - CASSLVDAASYEQYF TGCGCCAGCAGCTTGGTAGATGCAGCGTCCTACGAGCAGTACTTC
- TRBJ2-1 TRBV19 TRBD2 CASQTSGGYNEQFF TGTGCCAGTCAGACTAGCGGGGGGTACAATGAGCAGTTCTTC
- TRBJ2-7 TRBV15 TRBD1 CATSRDYDRDRVHEQYF TGTGCCACCAGCAGGGATTATGACCGGGACAGGGTACACGAGCAGTACTTC
few TRBJ1-1 TRBV18 TRBD1 CASSQVQLTGGQNTEAFF TGTGCCAGCTCACAGGTTCAATTAACAGGGGGGCAGAACACTGAAGCTTTCTTT
few TRBJ1-2 TRBV5-4 TRBD1 CASSVQGADGYTF TGTGCCAGCAGCGTACAGGGGGCGGATGGCTACACCTTC
few TRBJ2-2 TRBV9 TRBD2 CASSPGLAGPANTGELFF TGTGCCAGCAGCCCGGGACTAGCGGGGCCGGCGAACACCGGGGAGCTGTTTTTT
few TRBJ2-1 TRBV4-2 TRBD2 CASSQDPGGAYNEQFF TGTGCCAGCAGCCAAGATCCGGGGGGGGCATACAATGAGCAGTTCTTC